Here is one T cell receptor (beta chain) with its context. What it binds is not known. This sample was taken from a study of T cell responses to AZD1222 COVID-19 vaccine. The study, taken as a whole, reports: Close to half of spike-specific TCRs reportedly recognize unmutated variant regions. Spike-specific TCR breadth and depth both grew after two AZD1222 doses. With dominance at 160-218 and 743-854, vaccine-associated CD4 TCRs spanned spike. Most donors were white British and more were female, and clonal diversity was possibly underestimated.

Profiled with immunoSEQ multiplex PCR; TCRdb holds only in-frame clones, not every one. Of some 150,000 clones detected, around nine tenths appear once; the ten largest clones hold 1.5% to 2%. This TCR came from an adult in good health. Specimen: peripheral blood, collected on day 0 of AZD1222 vaccination.

The CDR3 DNA is TGTGCCAGCAGTATCCCCAGCGGAGAGGGAAACACCATATATTTT. Its protein product is CASSIPSGEGNTIYF. V gene TRBV6-5 combines with J gene TRBJ1-3; no clear D. The CDR3 has 15 amino acids. Germline lookup yields CDR1 MNHEY and CDR2 SVGAGI. Trimming shortened V by 5 bases and J by 4 bases, and 15 bases separated the two germline ends.